This is a list of T cell receptor beta chains from one sample in a study of technical replicates of blood from a few donors. The table came from immunoSEQ multiplex PCR; TCRdb's copy has only in-frame clones and leaves some out. The profile shows approximately 79,000 clones, approximately 96% of them singletons. Source material: T cells isolated from PBMCs. Source of these receptors: a human donor in good health. Both conserved end residues are part of each CDR3. D genes are given only for firm matches. Only some rows state a clone size, as once, few, many or a class for expanded clones.

v_call,j_call,clone_size,d_call,cdr3_nt,cdr3_aa
TRBV6-1,TRBJ2-2,once,.,TGTGCCAGCATAGCCGGGGAGCTGTTTTTT,CASIAGELFF
TRBV11-1,TRBJ1-5,.,.,TGTGCCAGCAGCCCTAACTCCGGGTTCCAGCCCCAGCATTTT,CASSPNSGFQPQHF
TRBV6-1,TRBJ2-7,.,.,TGTGCCAGCAGGGGGACTGCGCAACTCTACGAGCAGTACTTC,CASRGTAQLYEQYF
TRBV13,TRBJ2-3,.,TRBD2,TGTGCCAGCAGCTTAGGTGGACTAGCGGGACGAGATACGCAGTATTTT,CASSLGGLAGRDTQYF
TRBV29-1,TRBJ2-7,few,.,TGCAGCGTTGAAGGGACAGCCTACGAGCAGTACTTC,CSVEGTAYEQYF
TRBV11-2,TRBJ2-3,once,.,TGTGCCAGCAGCTCCCGGACTTATACTAGCACAGATACGCAGTATTTT,CASSSRTYTSTDTQYF
TRBV5-6,TRBJ2-7,.,TRBD2,TGTGCCAGCAGCTGGGGAGGGAACGAGCAGTACTTC,CASSWGGNEQYF
TRBV29-1,TRBJ2-7,.,.,TGCAGCGTTGTTGAGGGAGCCCCCTACGAGCAGTACTTC,CSVVEGAPYEQYF
TRBV2,TRBJ2-2,.,.,TGTGCCAGCCGGGAGGGGGCCACCGGGGAGCTGTTTTTT,CASREGATGELFF
TRBV7-9,TRBJ2-3,.,TRBD1,TGTGCCAGCAGCTTGCAGGGGGAAGATACGCAGTATTTT,CASSLQGEDTQYF
TRBV7-9,TRBJ2-7,.,.,TGTGCCAGCAGCTTAGGACTCCTGGGCGAGCAGTACTTC,CASSLGLLGEQYF
TRBV6-5,TRBJ1-1,.,TRBD1,TGTGCCATCAGGGGGCACACTGAAGCTTTCTTT,CAIRGHTEAFF
TRBV7-2,TRBJ2-3,.,TRBD2,TGTGCCAGCAGCTTAGCCCGGGGGGGCCGCGGGAGCGCGTATACGCAGTATTTT,CASSLARGGRGSAYTQYF
TRBV2,TRBJ1-5,.,TRBD1,TGTGCCAGCAGCCGACAGGGATACCAGCCCCAGCATTTT,CASSRQGYQPQHF
TRBV27,TRBJ2-1,.,TRBD2,TGTGCCAGCATGGGACTAGCCTCCTACAATGAGCAGTTCTTC,CASMGLASYNEQFF
TRBV9,TRBJ1-3,.,.,TGTGCCAGCAGCTTAAGCACAGCTGCCTCTGGAAACACCATATATTTT,CASSLSTAASGNTIYF
TRBV18,TRBJ1-4,.,TRBD1,TGTGCCAGCTCAGACAGGGGGCGCGATGAAAAACTGTTTTTT,CASSDRGRDEKLFF
TRBV19,TRBJ2-3,once,.,TGTGCCAGTAGTATAGCTAGCTTAAGCACAGATACGCAGTATTTT,CASSIASLSTDTQYF
TRBV5-6,TRBJ2-5,.,.,TGTGCCAGCGGACACTTCGCGGGGGCCCAAGAGACCCAGTACTTC,CASGHFAGAQETQYF
TRBV5-6,TRBJ1-1,.,.,TGTGCCAGCAGCCCCCAGTCGAACACTGAAGCTTTCTTT,CASSPQSNTEAFF
TRBV2,TRBJ1-5,.,.,TGTGCCAGCAGTGATCCCCGGACGGGACTTAACAATCAGCCCCAGCATTTT,CASSDPRTGLNNQPQHF
TRBV19,TRBJ1-1,once,TRBD1,TGTGCCAGTATTACAGGGGCGGGAACTGAAGCTTTCTTT,CASITGAGTEAFF
TRBV5-5,TRBJ2-7,.,.,TGTGCCAGCAGCTTGGCCTGGCAAAACTCCTACGAGCAGTACTTC,CASSLAWQNSYEQYF
TRBV11-3,TRBJ1-1,.,.,TGTGCCAGCAGCTTAGTGGGGGGAAGAGAAGTGAACACTGAAGCTTTCTTT,CASSLVGGREVNTEAFF
TRBV15,TRBJ2-6,.,.,TGTGCCACCAGCAGAGATGGCTCCTCTGGGGCCAACGTCCTGACTTTC,CATSRDGSSGANVLTF
TRBV5-1,TRBJ2-5,.,.,TGCGCCAGCAGCTTGGCTGCGGGAATCCAGCAAGAGACCCAGTACTTC,CASSLAAGIQQETQYF
TRBV30,TRBJ1-5,.,.,TGTGCCTGGAGTGTACGCGGGCGGTACAATCAGCCCCAGCATTTT,CAWSVRGRYNQPQHF
TRBV6-1,TRBJ1-5,.,TRBD1,TGTGCCAGCAGGCCGGGACAGGGATCTCAGCCCCAGCATTTT,CASRPGQGSQPQHF
TRBV28,TRBJ2-7,.,.,TGTCCACGCCTAGGTTACCATAAATCCTACGAGCAGTACTTC,CPRLGYHKSYEQYF
TRBV7-9,TRBJ2-6,.,TRBD1,TGTGCCAGCAGCCCCACCGGGACAGGGTATTTTGGGGCCAACGTCCTGACTTTC,CASSPTGTGYFGANVLTF
TRBV6-1,TRBJ1-5,.,.,TGTGCCAGCAGTGAACAGGCGCCTCAGCCCCAGCATTTT,CASSEQAPQPQHF
TRBV9,TRBJ2-1,.,TRBD2,TGTGCCAGCAGCGCAACTAGCGGGGACTACAATGAGCAGTTCTTC,CASSATSGDYNEQFF
TRBV10-3,TRBJ2-2,.,.,TGTGCCATCAGGCGCGGGCTAAACACCGGGGAGCTGTTTTTT,CAIRRGLNTGELFF
TRBV6-6,TRBJ1-5,.,.,TGTGCCAGCAGTTACTCGGAGGGCCAGCCCCAGCATTTT,CASSYSEGQPQHF
TRBV7-9,TRBJ1-3,.,TRBD1,TGTGCCAGCAGCTTTGGGGGTTGGACAGGGGGAAACACCATATATTTT,CASSFGGWTGGNTIYF
TRBV29-1,TRBJ1-4,.,TRBD1,TGCAGCGTTCGGGACAGGGAGAGTGAAAAACTGTTTTTT,CSVRDRESEKLFF
TRBV7-8,TRBJ2-1,.,.,TGTGCCAGCAGCTTAGGCATACCTAGCTCCTACAATGAGCAGTTCTTC,CASSLGIPSSYNEQFF
TRBV14,TRBJ1-1,.,TRBD1,TGTGCCAGCAGCGAAGGACAGGGTATCGGAGCTTTCTTT,CASSEGQGIGAFF
TRBV6-5,TRBJ2-1,.,TRBD2,TGTGCCAGCAGTGTGAGCGGGAGCCCAAACAATGAGCAGTTCTTC,CASSVSGSPNNEQFF
TRBV2,TRBJ2-3,.,.,TGTGCCAGCATTTTCAGGGGTGATGTCACAGATACGCAGTATTTT,CASIFRGDVTDTQYF
TRBV19,TRBJ2-7,.,.,TGTGCCAGTAGTAATATGGCCGAGCAGTACTTC,CASSNMAEQYF